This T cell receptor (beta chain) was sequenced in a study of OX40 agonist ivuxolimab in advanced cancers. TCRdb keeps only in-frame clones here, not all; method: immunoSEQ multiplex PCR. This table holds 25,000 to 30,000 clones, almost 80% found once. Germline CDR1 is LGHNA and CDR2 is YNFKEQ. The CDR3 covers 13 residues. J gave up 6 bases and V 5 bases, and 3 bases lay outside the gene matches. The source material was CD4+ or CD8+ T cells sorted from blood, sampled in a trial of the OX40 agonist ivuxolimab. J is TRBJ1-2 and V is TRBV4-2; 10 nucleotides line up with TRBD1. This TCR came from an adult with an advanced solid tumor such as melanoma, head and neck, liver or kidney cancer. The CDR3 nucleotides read TGTGCCAGCAGCATTGGGACAGGGGATGGCTACACCTTC. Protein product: CASSIGTGDGYTF.